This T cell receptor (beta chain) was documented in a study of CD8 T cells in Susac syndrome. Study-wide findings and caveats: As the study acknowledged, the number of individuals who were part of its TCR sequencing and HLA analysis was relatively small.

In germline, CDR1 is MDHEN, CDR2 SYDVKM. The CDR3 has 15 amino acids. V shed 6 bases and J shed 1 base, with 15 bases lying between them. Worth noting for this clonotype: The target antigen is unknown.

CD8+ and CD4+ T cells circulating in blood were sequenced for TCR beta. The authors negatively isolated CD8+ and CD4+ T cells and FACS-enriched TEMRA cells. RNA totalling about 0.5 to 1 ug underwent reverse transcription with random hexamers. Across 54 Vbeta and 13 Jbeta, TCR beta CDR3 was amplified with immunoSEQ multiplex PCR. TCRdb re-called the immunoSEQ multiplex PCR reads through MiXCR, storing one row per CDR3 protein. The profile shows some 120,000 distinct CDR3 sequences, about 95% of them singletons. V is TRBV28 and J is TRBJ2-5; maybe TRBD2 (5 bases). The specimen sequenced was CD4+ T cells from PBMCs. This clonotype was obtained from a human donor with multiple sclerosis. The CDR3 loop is CASRPASISQETQYF. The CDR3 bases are TGTGCCAGCAGGCCGGCTAGCATCTCCCAAGAGACCCAGTACTTC.